A selection of T cell receptor beta chains follows, all from one sample in a study of OX40 agonist ivuxolimab in advanced cancers. Measured with immunoSEQ multiplex PCR; TCRdb has only the in-frame clones, and not every one. This repertoire shows 70,000 to 90,000 clones, less than 95% found once; its top ten account for roughly 8.7%. The sample here was CD4+ or CD8+ T cells sorted from blood, taken in a trial of the OX40 agonist ivuxolimab. All receptors derive from an adult with an advanced solid tumor such as melanoma, head and neck, liver or kidney cancer. Both conserved end residues are part of each CDR3. A D gene is named only where the DNA matches it firmly. Clone size, where shown, is once, few, many, or a class for clones that have expanded.

TGTGCCTGGGGGACAGAGAACATGAACACTGAAGCTTTCTTT,CAWGTENMNTEAFF,TRBV30,TRBD1,TRBJ1-1,14,few
TGTGCCAGCAGCCTCCTACTAGCGGGAGAGGGTGACATTCAGTACTTC,CASSLLLAGEGDIQYF,TRBV7-8,TRBD2,TRBJ2-4,16,.
TGTGCCAGCAGCTTAGACACCTCTGGGTACGAGCAGTACTTC,CASSLDTSGYEQYF,TRBV7-9,.,TRBJ2-7,14,.
TGTGCCAGCGCCCATCGGGGCACTGAAGCTTTCTTT,CASAHRGTEAFF,TRBV11-3,.,TRBJ1-1,12,.
TGTGCCAGTAGTATTCCCGGGACAGAAGGAGAGCAGTTCTTC,CASSIPGTEGEQFF,TRBV19,TRBD1,TRBJ2-1,14,.
TGTGCCAGCATAAGGGGAACTGAAGCTTTCTTT,CASIRGTEAFF,TRBV6-1,.,TRBJ1-1,11,.
TGTGCCAGCAGCTTACTAGCGGGGGACAATGAGCAGTTCTTC,CASSLLAGDNEQFF,TRBV7-2,TRBD2,TRBJ2-1,14,.
TGTGCCAGCAGCTTGCACCAACTAGCGGGAGTGGTTGAGCAGTTCTTC,CASSLHQLAGVVEQFF,TRBV11-1,TRBD2,TRBJ2-1,16,.
TGTGCCAGCAGTTTATCGAGGGGGGGCCTGAATGAGCAGTTCTTC,CASSLSRGGLNEQFF,TRBV27,.,TRBJ2-1,15,once
TGTGCCACAGCGGGAGGGGCAGGATCACCCCTCCACTTT,CATAGGAGSPLHF,TRBV6-5,.,TRBJ1-6,13,.
TGTGCCAGCAGTTTATCCCTACAGCTGAATTCCTCCTACGAGCAGTACTTC,CASSLSLQLNSSYEQYF,TRBV28,.,TRBJ2-7,17,.
TGTGCCAGCAGGGGACAGGACATGAACACTGAAGCTTTCTTT,CASRGQDMNTEAFF,TRBV28,TRBD1,TRBJ1-1,14,.
TGTGCCAGCAGCTTGGAGGCGGGAAGCAATCAGCCCCAGCATTTT,CASSLEAGSNQPQHF,TRBV5-6,.,TRBJ1-5,15,.
TGTGCCAGCAGTTGGGAATTCGGGGTCCACAATGAGCAGTTCTTC,CASSWEFGVHNEQFF,TRBV25-1,.,TRBJ2-1,15,.
TGCGCCAGCAGCCCGTTGGGGGAGGGCCCGTACAATGAGCAGTTCTTC,CASSPLGEGPYNEQFF,TRBV4-3,TRBD2,TRBJ2-1,16,.
TGTGCCAGCAGAAAGGTAGGCACTGAAGCTTTCTTT,CASRKVGTEAFF,TRBV7-9,.,TRBJ1-1,12,.
TGTGCCAGCAGCTTAGGGTCAGGGGTGAACAATTCACCCCTCCACTTT,CASSLGSGVNNSPLHF,TRBV7-9,.,TRBJ1-6,16,once
TGTGCCAGCGTCCCCAGGGGGCCATACGAGCAGTACTTC,CASVPRGPYEQYF,TRBV28,TRBD1,TRBJ2-7,13,once
TGTGCCAGCAGTCCCCGACAGGGCGGTCGCGAAAAAAATCAGCCCCAGCATTTT,CASSPRQGGREKNQPQHF,TRBV28,TRBD1,TRBJ1-5,18,.
TGTGCCAGCAGTTCCCAGCCCCAGACTAGCGGGAGAGGGTACATTCAGTACTTC,CASSSQPQTSGRGYIQYF,TRBV28,TRBD2,TRBJ2-4,18,.
TGTGCCAGCAGCTTAGGCAGGAGCAATCAGCCCCAGCATTTT,CASSLGRSNQPQHF,TRBV7-8,.,TRBJ1-5,14,.
TGTGCCAGCAGCCCGGGGGGTGGCAATCAGCCCCAGCATTTT,CASSPGGGNQPQHF,TRBV27,.,TRBJ1-5,14,.
TGTGCCACCAGCGGAGGACAGGGACGTTATCAGCCCCAGCATTTT,CATSGGQGRYQPQHF,TRBV15,TRBD1,TRBJ1-5,15,.
TGTGCCACCCGAAGGACAGGGGTTGATCAGCCCCAGCATTTT,CATRRTGVDQPQHF,TRBV15,TRBD1,TRBJ1-5,14,.
TGTGCCTGGGCAGCGGGGACAGGCGGAGATACGCAGTATTTT,CAWAAGTGGDTQYF,TRBV30,.,TRBJ2-3,14,.
TGTGCCAGCAGCCGATCGAGAATCAGGGAGTTGGGTGAAAAACTGTTTTTT,CASSRSRIRELGEKLFF,TRBV7-8,.,TRBJ1-4,17,.
TGCGCCAGCAGCCAAGAATTCTGGACCGCAAGCTCCTACGAGCAGTACTTC,CASSQEFWTASSYEQYF,TRBV4-1,.,TRBJ2-7,17,.
TGTGCCAGCAGCTTGGGGATCTTGTACCAAGAGACCCAGTACTTC,CASSLGILYQETQYF,TRBV5-4,.,TRBJ2-5,15,.
TGTGCCAGCAGTGAAGGGCAGCCCCAGCATTTT,CASSEGQPQHF,TRBV28,.,TRBJ1-5,11,.
TGTGCCAGCAGCTTTTATGGGGGCACGGAAAAACTGTTTTTT,CASSFYGGTEKLFF,TRBV5-4,.,TRBJ1-4,14,.
TGTGCCAGCAGCTCTGAAGACAGGCTGGGCTACGAGCAGTACTTC,CASSSEDRLGYEQYF,TRBV5-4,.,TRBJ2-7,15,.
TGTGCCAGCAGGAACGAGGGTTATAGCAATCAGCCCCAGCATTTT,CASRNEGYSNQPQHF,TRBV2,.,TRBJ1-5,15,.
TGTGCCAGCAGGTCAGCTAGCGGGGGGTCCAATGAGCAGTTCTTC,CASRSASGGSNEQFF,TRBV6-5,TRBD2,TRBJ2-1,15,.
TGTGCCTGGAGTGAGAGCTACAATGAGCAGTTCTTC,CAWSESYNEQFF,TRBV30,.,TRBJ2-1,12,.
TGTGCCAGCAGCCTAGGTCCCCACAATGAGCAGTTCTTC,CASSLGPHNEQFF,TRBV6-5,.,TRBJ2-1,13,.
TGTGCCAGCAGTTACTTGGGGCCGGAGGATACGCAGTATTTT,CASSYLGPEDTQYF,TRBV6-5,.,TRBJ2-3,14,.
TGTGCCAGCAGGTCAATAGCGGGAGCCAAAAACATTCAGTACTTC,CASRSIAGAKNIQYF,TRBV7-2,TRBD2,TRBJ2-4,15,once
TGTGCCAGCAGTTACTCGAACCCTGACTACGAGCAGTACTTC,CASSYSNPDYEQYF,TRBV6-5,.,TRBJ2-7,14,.
TGTGCCAGCAGCCTGGCAGCTGAGCAGTTCTTC,CASSLAAEQFF,TRBV5-5,.,TRBJ2-1,11,.
TGTGCCAGCAGCGTGGAGGGCAATGAGCAGTTCTTC,CASSVEGNEQFF,TRBV9,.,TRBJ2-1,12,.
TGTGCCAGCAGTGGGGGGGGAAACACTGAAGCTTTCTTT,CASSGGGNTEAFF,TRBV6-6,.,TRBJ1-1,13,.
TGTGCCAGCGTTTTGCGGGAGATGTTTTCGTACCAAGAGACCCAGTACTTC,CASVLREMFSYQETQYF,TRBV5-6,TRBD2,TRBJ2-5,17,.
TGTGCCAGCAGTTACTCGACAGACTATGGCTACACCTTC,CASSYSTDYGYTF,TRBV6-5,.,TRBJ1-2,13,.
TGTGCCAGCAGTGTGGTGGGGGGGCCTGGAGAGCAGTACTTC,CASSVVGGPGEQYF,TRBV2,.,TRBJ2-7,14,.
TGCGCCAGCAGCCAAGTTTATGGAACGGGAGGCTACACCTTC,CASSQVYGTGGYTF,TRBV4-1,.,TRBJ1-2,14,.
TGTGCCAGCAGCTTAGACTACTACGAGCAGTACTTC,CASSLDYYEQYF,TRBV11-2,.,TRBJ2-7,12,.
TGTGCCAGTAGTATGTCTCCGGTCTTC,CASSMSPVF,TRBV19,.,TRBJ2-1,9,.
TGTGCCAGCAGCGACTTATCGGGGGAGTACACTGAAGCTTTCTTT,CASSDLSGEYTEAFF,TRBV5-4,.,TRBJ1-1,15,.
TGCGCCAGCAGCCCCCTAGGGGTGGGGAATGAGCAGTTCTTC,CASSPLGVGNEQFF,TRBV4-3,.,TRBJ2-1,14,.
TGCGCCAGCAGCCAAAGCGGGAGCACAGATACGCAGTATTTT,CASSQSGSTDTQYF,TRBV4-1,.,TRBJ2-3,14,once
TGTGCCAGCAGCCAAGGGAGGGGGGCTGGAAACACCATATATTTT,CASSQGRGAGNTIYF,TRBV4-2,.,TRBJ1-3,15,.
TGTGCCAGCAGGAGAAACAGGGGCAATGAGCAGTTCTTC,CASRRNRGNEQFF,TRBV6-4,TRBD1,TRBJ2-1,13,.
TGCGCCAGCAGCCAAGTGGTGAGGTTTAATAATTCACCCCTCCACTTT,CASSQVVRFNNSPLHF,TRBV4-3,.,TRBJ1-6,16,.
TGTGCCAGCAGTTACTCAGTTAGGGGGGCCGGGGAGCTGTTTTTT,CASSYSVRGAGELFF,TRBV6-5,.,TRBJ2-2,15,.
TGTGCCAGCAGCTTAGGACTAGCGGGAGTCATTAATGAGCAGTTCTTC,CASSLGLAGVINEQFF,TRBV7-3,TRBD2,TRBJ2-1,16,once